This is a list of T cell receptor beta chains from one sample in a study of cytomegalovirus exposure and HLA in healthy donors. This table comes from immunoSEQ multiplex PCR, and its TCRdb copy is limited to in-frame clones, with some not included. Counted here are under 150,000 clones, approximately 77% occurring once; the ten biggest clones make up around 1.3%. The source material was PBMCs. These receptors were taken from a woman aged 40-49 years in good health and CMV-seronegative. The CDR3 runs from the conserved cysteine through the conserved F or W. A row's size may be missing; if present it is once, few, many or a size class.

CDR3 protein,clone size,CDR3 length,V gene
CASSYGDRVYEQYF,few,14,TRBV6-5
CASSLRNSGGALDTQYF,NA,17,TRBV13
CAFRRGPNTGELFF,once,14,TRBV10-3
CASSQDEGGRPSNYGYTF,few,18,TRBV4-3
CASSNPTGSNTEAFF,NA,15,TRBV5-4
CASSLGLLYEQYF,NA,13,TRBV28
CASSSGGRGEKLFF,NA,14,TRBV7-9
CASSQTAAGSTDTQYF,NA,16,TRBV7-2
CSVATSGVYNEQFF,NA,14,TRBV29-1
CAISSSGASYNEQFF,NA,15,TRBV10-3
CASRDTGINQPQHF,NA,14,TRBV6-1
CASTPRPGQGEGSYNSPLHF,NA,20,TRBV19
CASSLLDRVYGYTF,many,14,TRBV5-6
CASSAAGWEGNQPQHF,NA,16,TRBV25-1
CASRDRGRQTQYF,NA,13,TRBV6-1
CAISEDRVSNTEAFF,NA,15,TRBV10-3
CASSRPGSPPEKLFF,NA,15,TRBV27
CASGLAGSSPAQHF,NA,14,TRBV12-5
CASLRNTEAFF,few,11,TRBV19
CASSKDRNQPQHF,NA,13,TRBV5-8
CASSYSGTGIYEQYF,NA,15,TRBV6-5
CASSSGGTSYNSPLHF,NA,16,TRBV9
CASSLGGTSVDEQFF,NA,15,TRBV5-4
CASSSQTGKTDTQYF,NA,15,TRBV7-9
CASSQSAADTEAFF,NA,14,TRBV9
CASRPIGGSGEKLFF,NA,15,TRBV27